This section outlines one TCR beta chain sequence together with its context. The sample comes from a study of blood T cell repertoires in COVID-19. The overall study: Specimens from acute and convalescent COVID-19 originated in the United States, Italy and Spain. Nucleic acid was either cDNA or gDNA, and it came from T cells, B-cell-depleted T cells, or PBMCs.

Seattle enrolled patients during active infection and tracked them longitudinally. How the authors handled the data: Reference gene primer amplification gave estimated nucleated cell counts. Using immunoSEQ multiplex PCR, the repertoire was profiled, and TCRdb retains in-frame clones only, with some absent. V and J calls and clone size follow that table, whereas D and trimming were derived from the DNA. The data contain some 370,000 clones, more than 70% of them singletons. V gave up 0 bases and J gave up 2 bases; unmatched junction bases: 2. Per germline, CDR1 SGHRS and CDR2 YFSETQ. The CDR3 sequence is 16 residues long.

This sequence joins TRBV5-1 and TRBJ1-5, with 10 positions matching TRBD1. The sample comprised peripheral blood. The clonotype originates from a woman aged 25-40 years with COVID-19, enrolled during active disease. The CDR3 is CASSLGTGGGNQPQHF. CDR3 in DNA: TGCGCCAGCAGCTTGGGGACAGGGGGAGGCAATCAGCCCCAGCATTTT.